Sequencing of this T cell receptor (beta chain) was carried out in a study of T cells in Graves' hyperthyroidism and ophthalmopathy. Study observations and caveats: Ophthalmopathy and stable hyperthyroidism were separated by a 13 V-J model. Median prediction lead before ophthalmopathy onset was 6.5 to 7 months with the model. Most thyroid-expanded clonotypes above 0.001 were also found in blood.

The source material, RNA transcripts, was used to amplify TCR beta CDR3 regions. HTBI primers were used for first-round RT-PCR of the TCR CDR3. Each CDR3 protein is one row after TCRdb ran MiXCR on the multiplex PCR reads. The sample comprises 350,000 to 400,000 distinct CDR3 sequences, just under 15% of which are singletons, and around a third rests with the top ten. This clonotype was detected ten times or more. The antigen is unknown. In patients aged 18 to 65, hyperthyroidism was newly diagnosed, with duration under 2 months. The V and J ends lost 5 bases and 4 bases respectively, with 11 bases between them. This CDR3 is built from 12 residues. Germline V lookup: CDR1 GTSNPN, CDR2 SVGIG (reference sequence).

The sequence came from a woman aged 25-40 years with Graves' hyperthyroidism. The V gene is TRBV30, the J gene TRBJ2-5, with D maybe TRBD2 (6 bases). Sequencing was done on a sample of blood. The CDR3 DNA sequence: TGTGCCTGGGCTAGCGCACCAGAGACCCAGTACTTC. Protein product: CAWASAPETQYF.